These T cell receptor beta chains were read from a single sample in a study of shared clonotypes between healthy human individuals. Sequenced by immunoSEQ multiplex PCR; TCRdb stores in-frame clones only, minus some. The sample shows around 1.1 million clones, 78% of them seen only once. Sample: memory CD4+ T cells from PBMCs. The receptors were sampled from a man aged 18-30 years in good health. Some clones in this sample may be carry-over from other donors' samples. Each CDR3 is given without its conserved first and last residue. Fields, in order: CDR3 protein, V gene, D gene, J gene. The D gene is left open where the match is weak.

CDR3: ASSSPNTRGSSYNEQF
V: TRBV19
D: NA
J: TRBJ2-1

CDR3: ASSTTSGTGSNEQF
V: TRBV5-1
D: TRBD1
J: TRBJ2-1

CDR3: ASSASSGPSYEQY
V: TRBV2
D: TRBD2
J: TRBJ2-7

CDR3: ASSKGGQGYNEQF
V: TRBV6-5
D: TRBD1
J: TRBJ2-1

CDR3: ASSRGRYGYT
V: TRBV14
D: NA
J: TRBJ1-2

CDR3: ASSRGWLAGGGETQY
V: TRBV7-9
D: TRBD2
J: TRBJ2-5

CDR3: ASSVGGWDTQY
V: TRBV9
D: NA
J: TRBJ2-3

CDR3: ASSWGTVDNEQF
V: TRBV9
D: NA
J: TRBJ2-1

CDR3: ASSPRVAGVHEQF
V: TRBV7-8
D: TRBD2
J: TRBJ2-1

CDR3: ASSVETGGPWETQY
V: TRBV9
D: TRBD2
J: TRBJ2-5

CDR3: ASSQDLDRPEAF
V: TRBV4-2
D: NA
J: TRBJ1-1

CDR3: ASSPYTTGRANTEAF
V: TRBV28
D: NA
J: TRBJ1-1

CDR3: ASSEGSGRLF
V: TRBV2
D: NA
J: TRBJ1-4

CDR3: ASSLDGWAFLAKNIQY
V: TRBV11-2
D: NA
J: TRBJ2-4

CDR3: ASDSGSEQY
V: TRBV6-1
D: NA
J: TRBJ2-7

CDR3: SVGRENIQY
V: TRBV29-1
D: NA
J: TRBJ2-4

CDR3: ASCRRVNSPLH
V: TRBV6-5
D: NA
J: TRBJ1-6

CDR3: ASNPTGTKNIQY
V: TRBV6-6
D: TRBD1
J: TRBJ2-4

CDR3: ASRTTGGLDTQY
V: TRBV28
D: TRBD1
J: TRBJ2-3

CDR3: SADGTSGQETQY
V: TRBV29-1
D: TRBD2
J: TRBJ2-5

CDR3: ASSNRDSTYEQY
V: TRBV18
D: TRBD1
J: TRBJ2-7

CDR3: ASSSHLASGNTIY
V: TRBV28
D: NA
J: TRBJ1-3

CDR3: ATSRTQGFQETQY
V: TRBV15
D: NA
J: TRBJ2-5

CDR3: ASSPSDKGGRQPQH
V: TRBV4-1
D: TRBD1
J: TRBJ1-5

CDR3: ASQTGSRTEAF
V: TRBV10-2
D: TRBD1
J: TRBJ1-1

CDR3: ASSQELRGYYEQY
V: TRBV4-2
D: TRBD2
J: TRBJ2-7

CDR3: ASSDSGQGYNEQF
V: TRBV6-4
D: TRBD1
J: TRBJ2-1

CDR3: ASSPRTGVDTQY
V: TRBV9
D: NA
J: TRBJ2-3

CDR3: ASSRHWDYGYT
V: TRBV9
D: NA
J: TRBJ1-2

CDR3: ASAPVLALYNEQF
V: TRBV9
D: TRBD2
J: TRBJ2-1

CDR3: ASRAGGELF
V: TRBV7-3
D: NA
J: TRBJ2-2

CDR3: AIQGPGPQH
V: TRBV20-1
D: NA
J: TRBJ1-5

CDR3: ASSAEQSGNEQF
V: TRBV5-1
D: NA
J: TRBJ2-1

CDR3: ASSASGTLNNEQF
V: TRBV27
D: NA
J: TRBJ2-1

CDR3: SASIDTQY
V: TRBV20-1
D: NA
J: TRBJ2-3

CDR3: ASSQGSGSPGETQY
V: TRBV4-2
D: TRBD2
J: TRBJ2-5

CDR3: ASSPSGLAGGEQY
V: TRBV11-2
D: TRBD2
J: TRBJ2-7

CDR3: ASSLETSVKDTQY
V: TRBV5-1
D: TRBD2
J: TRBJ2-3

CDR3: ASSRQGLYNEQF
V: TRBV23-1
D: NA
J: TRBJ2-1

CDR3: ASSQVLAGGVETQY
V: TRBV4-1
D: TRBD2
J: TRBJ2-5

CDR3: ASSYSSASGSQY
V: TRBV6-6
D: TRBD2
J: TRBJ2-7

CDR3: ASSLQPGGTYQETQY
V: TRBV7-2
D: NA
J: TRBJ2-5